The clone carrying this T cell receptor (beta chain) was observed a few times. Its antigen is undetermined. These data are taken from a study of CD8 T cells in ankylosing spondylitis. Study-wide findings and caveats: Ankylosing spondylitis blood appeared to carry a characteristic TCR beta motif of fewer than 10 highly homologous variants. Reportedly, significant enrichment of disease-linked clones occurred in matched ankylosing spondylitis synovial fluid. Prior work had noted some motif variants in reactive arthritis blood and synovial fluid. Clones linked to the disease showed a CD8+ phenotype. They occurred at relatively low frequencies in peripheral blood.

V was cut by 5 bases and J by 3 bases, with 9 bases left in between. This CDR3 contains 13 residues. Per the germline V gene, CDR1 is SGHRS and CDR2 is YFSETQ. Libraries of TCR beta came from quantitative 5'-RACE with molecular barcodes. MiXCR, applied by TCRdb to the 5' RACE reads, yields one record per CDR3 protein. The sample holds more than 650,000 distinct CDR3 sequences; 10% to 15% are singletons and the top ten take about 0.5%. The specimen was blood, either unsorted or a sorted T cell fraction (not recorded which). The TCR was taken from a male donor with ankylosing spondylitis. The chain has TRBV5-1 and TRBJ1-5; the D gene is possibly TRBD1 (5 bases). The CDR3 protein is CASRGDPNQPQHF. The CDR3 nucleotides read TGCGCCAGCAGGGGGGATCCCAATCAGCCCCAGCATTTT.